The 2 T cell receptor beta chains reported below all come from one sample, sequenced in a study of blood T cell repertoires in COVID-19. Data came from immunoSEQ multiplex PCR; TCRdb stores just in-frame clones and leaves some out. The sample shows approximately 360,000 clones, around 87% of them seen only once. Input material: PBMCs or T cells enriched from blood (not recorded which). The receptors come from a man aged 35-49 years in a cohort exposed to, infected with or recovered from COVID-19 (not recorded which).

This chain uses TRBV3-1 (or the pseudogene TRBV3-2) with TRBJ2-2; perhaps TRBD2 as D (5 bases). The CDR3 has 12 residues. V was cut by 4 bases and J by 5 bases, with 5 bases left in between. Germline CDR1 LGHDT, CDR2 YNNKEL (reference sequence). The chain's CDR3 is CASSRETGELFF. Written as DNA, the CDR3 is TGTGCCAGCAGCCGGGAGACCGGGGAGCTGTTTTTT.

The chain joins TRBV6-5 to TRBJ1-4, with TRBD1 identical over 7 bases. CDR1 and CDR2 (germline): MNHEY, SVGAGI. The CDR3 covers 13 residues. V was pared by 4 bases and J by 8 bases, with 4 bases of the junction left unmatched. CDR3 bases: TGTGCCAGCAGTTGGGCCAGGGGGGAAAAACTGTTTTTT. Amino acid sequence: CASSWARGEKLFF.